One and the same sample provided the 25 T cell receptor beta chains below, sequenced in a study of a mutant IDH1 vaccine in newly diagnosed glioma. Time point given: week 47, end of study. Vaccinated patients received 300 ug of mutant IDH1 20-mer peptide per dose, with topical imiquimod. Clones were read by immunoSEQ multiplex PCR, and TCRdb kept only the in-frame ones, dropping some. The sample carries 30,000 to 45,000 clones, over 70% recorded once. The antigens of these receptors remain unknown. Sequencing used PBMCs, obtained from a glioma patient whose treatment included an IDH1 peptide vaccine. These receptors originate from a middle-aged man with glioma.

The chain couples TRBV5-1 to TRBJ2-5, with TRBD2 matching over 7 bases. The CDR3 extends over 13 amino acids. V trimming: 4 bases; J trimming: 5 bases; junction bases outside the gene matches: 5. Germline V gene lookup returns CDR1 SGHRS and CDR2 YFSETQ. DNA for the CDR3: TGCGCCAGCAGCCTGTGGGAGGGGGAGACCCAGTACTTC. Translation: CASSLWEGETQYF.

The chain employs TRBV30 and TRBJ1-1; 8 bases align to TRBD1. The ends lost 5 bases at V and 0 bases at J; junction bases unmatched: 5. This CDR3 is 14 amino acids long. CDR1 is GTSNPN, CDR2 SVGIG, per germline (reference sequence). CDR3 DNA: TGTGCCTGGGGGGACAGGCCGGTGAACACTGAAGCTTTCTTT. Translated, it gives CAWGDRPVNTEAFF. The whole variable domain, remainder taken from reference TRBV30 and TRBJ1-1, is SQTIHQWPATLVQPVGSPLSLECTVEGTSNPNLYWYRQAAGRGLQLLFYSVGIGQISSEVPQNLSASRPQDRQFILSSKKLLLSDSGFYLCAWGDRPVNTEAFFGQGTRLTVV.

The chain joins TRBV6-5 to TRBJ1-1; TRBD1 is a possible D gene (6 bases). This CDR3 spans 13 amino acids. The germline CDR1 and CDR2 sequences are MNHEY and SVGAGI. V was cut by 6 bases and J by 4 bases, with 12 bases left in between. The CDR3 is CASSKQGSTEAFF. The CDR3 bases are TGTGCCAGCAGCAAACAGGGATCCACTGAAGCTTTCTTT.

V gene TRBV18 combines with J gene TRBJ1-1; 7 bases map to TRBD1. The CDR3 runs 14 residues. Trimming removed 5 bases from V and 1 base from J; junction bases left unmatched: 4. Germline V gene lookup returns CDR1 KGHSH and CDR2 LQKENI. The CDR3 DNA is TGTGCCAGCTCAACGACAGGGCGGAACACTGAAGCTTTCTTT. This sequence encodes CASSTTGRNTEAFF.

CDR3 loop: CASIRTGTGRSNTEAFF. The CDR3 DNA follows: TGTGCCAGCATCCGAACCGGGACAGGGCGATCAAACACTGAAGCTTTCTTT. The chain carries TRBV5-8 and TRBJ1-1; 9 bases align to TRBD1. The CDR3 runs 17 residues. J lost 2 bases, V lost 6 bases, and 14 bases had no gene match. CDR1 and CDR2 (germline): SGHTS, YDEGEE. The variable domain in full, with the rest retrieved from reference TRBV5-8 and TRBJ1-1, is EAGVTQSPTHLIKTRGQQATLRCSPISGHTSVYWYQQALGLGLQFLLWYDEGEERNRGNFPPRFSGRQFPNYSSELNVNALELEDSALYLCASIRTGTGRSNTEAFFGQGTRLTVV.

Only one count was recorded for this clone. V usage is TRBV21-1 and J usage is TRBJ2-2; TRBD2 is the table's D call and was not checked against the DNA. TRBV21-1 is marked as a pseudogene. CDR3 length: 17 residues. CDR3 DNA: TGTGCCAGCAGCCGCCGGTGGCTAGCGGGAGCCACCGGGGAGCTGTTTTTT. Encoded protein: CASSRRWLAGATGELFF.

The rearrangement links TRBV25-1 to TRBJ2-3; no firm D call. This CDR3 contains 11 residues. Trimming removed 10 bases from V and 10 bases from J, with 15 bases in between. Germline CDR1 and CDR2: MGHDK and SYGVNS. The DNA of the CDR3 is TGTGCCACCGCCATGAACACTGCGCAGTATTTT. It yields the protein CATAMNTAQYF.

For the CDR3, the DNA is TGTGCCAGCAGCTCGCTTCCTAGCGGTACCTACAATGAGCAGTTCTTC. Its protein is CASSSLPSGTYNEQFF. The chain combines TRBV5-6 with TRBJ2-1, with 7 bases fitting TRBD2. The CDR3 spans 16 residues. Germline CDR1 SGHDT, CDR2 YYEEEE. V was pared by 3 bases and J by 2 bases, with 8 bases of the junction left unmatched.

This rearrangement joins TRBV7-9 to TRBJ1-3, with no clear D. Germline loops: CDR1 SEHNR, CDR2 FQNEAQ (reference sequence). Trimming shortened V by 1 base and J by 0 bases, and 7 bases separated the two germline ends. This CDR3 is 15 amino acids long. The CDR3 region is CASSLETHSGNTIYF. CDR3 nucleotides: TGTGCCAGCAGCTTAGAGACCCACTCTGGAAACACCATATATTTT.

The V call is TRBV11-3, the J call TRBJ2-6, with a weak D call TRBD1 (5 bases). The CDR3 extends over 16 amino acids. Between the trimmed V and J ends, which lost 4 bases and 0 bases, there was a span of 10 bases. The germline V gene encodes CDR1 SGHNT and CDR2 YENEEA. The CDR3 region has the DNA TGTGCCAGCAGCTCCGGACAACCCTCTGGGGCCAACGTCCTGACTTTC. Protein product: CASSSGQPSGANVLTF.

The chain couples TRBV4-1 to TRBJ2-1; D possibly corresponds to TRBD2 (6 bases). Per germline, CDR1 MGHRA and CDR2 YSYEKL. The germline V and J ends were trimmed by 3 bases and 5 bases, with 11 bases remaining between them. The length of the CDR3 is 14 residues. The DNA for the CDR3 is TGCGCCAGCAGCCAGATCGGGACTCACAATGAGCAGTTCTTC. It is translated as CASSQIGTHNEQFF.

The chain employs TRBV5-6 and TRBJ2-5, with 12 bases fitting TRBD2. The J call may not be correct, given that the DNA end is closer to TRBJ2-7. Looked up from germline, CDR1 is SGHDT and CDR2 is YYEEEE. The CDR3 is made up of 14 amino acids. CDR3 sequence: CASSRTSGAYEQYF. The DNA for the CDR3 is TGTGCCAGCAGCCGGACTAGCGGGGCCTACGAGCAGTACTTC.

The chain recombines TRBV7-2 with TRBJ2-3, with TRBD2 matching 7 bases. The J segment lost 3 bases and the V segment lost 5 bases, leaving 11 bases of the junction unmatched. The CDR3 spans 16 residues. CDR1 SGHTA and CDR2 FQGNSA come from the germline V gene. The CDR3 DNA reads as TGTGCCAGCAGCCCGGGTACGGGAGGAGGTACAGATACGCAGTATTTT. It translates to CASSPGTGGGTDTQYF. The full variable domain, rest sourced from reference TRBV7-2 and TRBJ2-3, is GAGVSQSPSNKVTEKGKDVELRCDPISGHTALYWYRQSLGQGLEFLIYFQGNSAPDKSGLPSDRFSAERTGGSVSTLTIQRTQQEDSAVYLCASSPGTGGGTDTQYFGPGTRLTVL.

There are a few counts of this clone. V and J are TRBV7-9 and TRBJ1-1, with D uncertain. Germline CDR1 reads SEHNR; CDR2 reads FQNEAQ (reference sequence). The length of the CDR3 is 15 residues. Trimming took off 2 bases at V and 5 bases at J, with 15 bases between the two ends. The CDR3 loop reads CASSLSGTRGTEAFF. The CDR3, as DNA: TGTGCCAGCAGCTTATCGGGCACCCGAGGAACTGAAGCTTTCTTT.

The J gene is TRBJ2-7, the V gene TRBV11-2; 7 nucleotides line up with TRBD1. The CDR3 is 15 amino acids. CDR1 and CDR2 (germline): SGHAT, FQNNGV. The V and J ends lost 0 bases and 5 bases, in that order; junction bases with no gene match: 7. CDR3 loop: CASSLEGQLFNEQYF. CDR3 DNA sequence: TGTGCCAGCAGCTTAGAGGGACAGTTGTTTAACGAGCAGTACTTC.

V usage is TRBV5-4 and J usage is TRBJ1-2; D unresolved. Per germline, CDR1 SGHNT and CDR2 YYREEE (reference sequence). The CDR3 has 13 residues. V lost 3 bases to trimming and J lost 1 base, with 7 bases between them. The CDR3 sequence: CASSSAFNYGYTF. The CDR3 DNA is TGTGCCAGCAGCTCGGCCTTTAACTATGGCTACACCTTC. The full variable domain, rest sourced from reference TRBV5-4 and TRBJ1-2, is ETGVTQSPTHLIKTRGQQVTLRCSSQSGHNTVSWYQQALGQGPQFIFQYYREEENGRGNFPPRFSGLQFPNYSSELNVNALELDDSALYLCASSSAFNYGYTFGSGTRLTVV.

The chain's CDR3 is CASSDGQHSGNTIYF. DNA of the CDR3: TGCGCCAGCAGTGACGGACAGCACTCTGGAAACACCATATATTTT. The chain carries TRBV10-2 and TRBJ1-3, with a tentative D call TRBD1 (6 bases). The V gene lost 3 bases and the J gene lost 0 bases, with 9 bases spanning the gap. The CDR3 runs to 15 residues. CDR1 and CDR2 from the germline V gene are WSHSY and SAAADI.

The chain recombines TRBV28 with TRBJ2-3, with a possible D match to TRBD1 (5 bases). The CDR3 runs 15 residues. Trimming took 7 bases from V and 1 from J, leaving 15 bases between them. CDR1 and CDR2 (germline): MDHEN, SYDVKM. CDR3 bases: TGTGCCAGCACAAGGGGCAGCTTTGGCACAGATACGCAGTATTTT. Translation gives CASTRGSFGTDTQYF. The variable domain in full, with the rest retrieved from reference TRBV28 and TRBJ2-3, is DVKVTQSSRYLVKRTGEKVFLECVQDMDHENMFWYRQDPGLGLRLIYFSYDVKMKEKGDIPEGYSVSREKKERFSLILESASTNQTSMYLCASTRGSFGTDTQYFGPGTRLTVL.

In DNA form, the CDR3 reads TGTGCCAGCAGCTTAGCTAGGGACAGGGTCGGCTACACCTTC. Translation gives CASSLARDRVGYTF. The V gene is TRBV7-9, the J gene TRBJ1-2, with 9 bases fitting TRBD1. Germline CDR1 is SEHNR and CDR2 is FQNEAQ (reference sequence). The CDR3 is made up of 14 amino acids. J lost 8 bases, V lost 0 bases, and 4 bases had no gene match.

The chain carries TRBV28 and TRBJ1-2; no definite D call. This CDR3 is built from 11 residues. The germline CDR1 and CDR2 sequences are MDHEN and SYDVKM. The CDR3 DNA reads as TGTGTGACGGGAATTAACTATGGCTACACCTTC. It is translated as CVTGINYGYTF.

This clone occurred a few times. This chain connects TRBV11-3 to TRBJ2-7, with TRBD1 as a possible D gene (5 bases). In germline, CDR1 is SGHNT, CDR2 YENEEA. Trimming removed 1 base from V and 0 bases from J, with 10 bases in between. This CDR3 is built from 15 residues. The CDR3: CASSLGGEISYEQYV. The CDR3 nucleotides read TGTGCCAGCAGCTTAGGGGGCGAAATCTCCTACGAGCAGTACGTC.

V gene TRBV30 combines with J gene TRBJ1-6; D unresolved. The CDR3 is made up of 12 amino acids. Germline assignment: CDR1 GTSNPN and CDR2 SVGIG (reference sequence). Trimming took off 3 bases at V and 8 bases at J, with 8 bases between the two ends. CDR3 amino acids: CAWRAGDSPLHF. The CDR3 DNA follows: TGTGCCTGGAGGGCTGGGGATTCACCCCTCCACTTT.

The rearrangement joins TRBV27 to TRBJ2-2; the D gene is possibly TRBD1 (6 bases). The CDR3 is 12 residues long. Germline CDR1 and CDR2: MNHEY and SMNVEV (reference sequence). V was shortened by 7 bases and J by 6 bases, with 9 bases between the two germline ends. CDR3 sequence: CASIGGAGELFF. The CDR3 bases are TGTGCCAGCATAGGGGGAGCCGGGGAGCTGTTTTTT.

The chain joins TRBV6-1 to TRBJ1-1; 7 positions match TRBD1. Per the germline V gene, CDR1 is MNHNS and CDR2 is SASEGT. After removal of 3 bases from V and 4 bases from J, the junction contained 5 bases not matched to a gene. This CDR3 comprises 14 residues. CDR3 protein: CASSEPGQPTEAFF. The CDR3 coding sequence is TGTGCCAGCAGTGAGCCGGGACAGCCCACTGAAGCTTTCTTT.

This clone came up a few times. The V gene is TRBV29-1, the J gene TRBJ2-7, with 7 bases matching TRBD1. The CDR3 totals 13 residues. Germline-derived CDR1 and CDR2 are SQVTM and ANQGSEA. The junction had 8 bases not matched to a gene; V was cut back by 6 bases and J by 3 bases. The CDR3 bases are TGCAGCGTCAGGGGGACGAATTACTACGAGCAGTACTTC. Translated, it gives CSVRGTNYYEQYF.